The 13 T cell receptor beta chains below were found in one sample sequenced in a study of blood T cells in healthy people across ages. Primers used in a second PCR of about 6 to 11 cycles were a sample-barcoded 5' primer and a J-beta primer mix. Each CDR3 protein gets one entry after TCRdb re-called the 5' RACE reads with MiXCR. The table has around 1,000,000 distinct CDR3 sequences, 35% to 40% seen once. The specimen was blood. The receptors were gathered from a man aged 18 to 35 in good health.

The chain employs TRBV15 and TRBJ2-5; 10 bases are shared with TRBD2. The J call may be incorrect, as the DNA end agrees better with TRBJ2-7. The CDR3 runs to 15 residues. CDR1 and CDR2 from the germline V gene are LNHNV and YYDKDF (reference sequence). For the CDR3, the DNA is TGTGCCACCAGTCCTCCGACTAGCGGGTACTACGAGCAGTACTTC. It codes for CATSPPTSGYYEQYF.

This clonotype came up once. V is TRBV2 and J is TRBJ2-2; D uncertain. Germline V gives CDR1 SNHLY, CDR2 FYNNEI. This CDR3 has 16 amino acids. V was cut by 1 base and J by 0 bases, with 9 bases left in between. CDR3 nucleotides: TGTGCCAGCAGTGAAGGTGGCAGCTCGAACACCGGGGAGCTGTTTTTT. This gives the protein CASSEGGSSNTGELFF.

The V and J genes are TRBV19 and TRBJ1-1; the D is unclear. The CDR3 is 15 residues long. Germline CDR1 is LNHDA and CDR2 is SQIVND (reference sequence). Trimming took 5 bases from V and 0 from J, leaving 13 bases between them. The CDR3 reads CASSDGLFMNTEAFF. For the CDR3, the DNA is TGTGCCAGTAGTGACGGACTGTTCATGAACACTGAAGCTTTCTTT.

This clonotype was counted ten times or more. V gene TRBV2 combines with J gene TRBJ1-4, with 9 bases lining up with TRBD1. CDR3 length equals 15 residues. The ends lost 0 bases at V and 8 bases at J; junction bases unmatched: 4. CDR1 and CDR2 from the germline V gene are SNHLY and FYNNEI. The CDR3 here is CASSEAGTGNEKLFF. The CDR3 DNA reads TGTGCCAGCAGTGAAGCCGGGACAGGGAACGAAAAACTGTTTTTT.

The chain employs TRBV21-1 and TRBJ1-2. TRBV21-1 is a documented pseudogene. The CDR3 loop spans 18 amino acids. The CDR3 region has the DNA TGTGCCAGCAGCAAAGCGCGCAAGAGGGGAGGGCGGATCTATGGCTACACCTTC. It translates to CASSKARKRGGRIYGYTF.

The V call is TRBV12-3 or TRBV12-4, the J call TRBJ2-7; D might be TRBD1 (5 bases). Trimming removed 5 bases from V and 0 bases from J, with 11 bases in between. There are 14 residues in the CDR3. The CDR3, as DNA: TGTGCCAGCAGTGGACAATCGAACTCCTACGAGCAGTACTTC. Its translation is CASSGQSNSYEQYF.

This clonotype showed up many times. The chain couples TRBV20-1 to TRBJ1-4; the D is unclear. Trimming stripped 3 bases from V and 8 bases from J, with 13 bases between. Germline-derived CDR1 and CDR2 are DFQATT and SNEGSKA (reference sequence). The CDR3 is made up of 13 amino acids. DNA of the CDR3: TGCAGTGCTAGGGACGGCCCCAGCGAAAAACTGTTTTTT. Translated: CSARDGPSEKLFF.

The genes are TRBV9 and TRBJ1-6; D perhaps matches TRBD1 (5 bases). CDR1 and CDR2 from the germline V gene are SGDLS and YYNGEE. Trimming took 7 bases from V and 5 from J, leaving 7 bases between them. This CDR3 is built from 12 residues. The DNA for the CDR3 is TGTGCCAGCCGGGGGGATAATTCACCCCTCCACTTT. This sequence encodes CASRGDNSPLHF.

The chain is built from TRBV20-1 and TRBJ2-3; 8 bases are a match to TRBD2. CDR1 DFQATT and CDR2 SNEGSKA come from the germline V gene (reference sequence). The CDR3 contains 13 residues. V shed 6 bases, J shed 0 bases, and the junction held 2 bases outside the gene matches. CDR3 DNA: TGCAGTGCCGTAGCGGGGAGCACAGATACGCAGTATTTT. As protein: CSAVAGSTDTQYF.

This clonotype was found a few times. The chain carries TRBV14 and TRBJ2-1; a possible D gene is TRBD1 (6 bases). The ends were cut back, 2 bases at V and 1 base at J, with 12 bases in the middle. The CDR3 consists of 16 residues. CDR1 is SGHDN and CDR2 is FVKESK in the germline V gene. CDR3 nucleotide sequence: TGTGCCAGCAGCCAATCCAGGGGCCCATCCTACAATGAGCAGTTCTTC. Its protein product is CASSQSRGPSYNEQFF.

CDR3 in DNA: TGTGCCAGTTCCCGGGAGGGTTCCTCCTACGAGCAGTACTTC. Its protein product is CASSREGSSYEQYF. The V call is TRBV6-1, the J call TRBJ2-7; 8 nucleotides match TRBD2. Germline CDR1 reads MNHNS; CDR2 reads SASEGT. V gave up 9 bases and J gave up 0 bases; unmatched junction bases: 7. This CDR3 is built from 14 residues.

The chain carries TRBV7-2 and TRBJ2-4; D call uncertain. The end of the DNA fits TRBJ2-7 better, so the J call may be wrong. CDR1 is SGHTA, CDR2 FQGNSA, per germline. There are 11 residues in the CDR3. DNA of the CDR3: TGTGCCAGCGTTAAAGAGACCGAGCAGTACTTC. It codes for CASVKETEQYF.

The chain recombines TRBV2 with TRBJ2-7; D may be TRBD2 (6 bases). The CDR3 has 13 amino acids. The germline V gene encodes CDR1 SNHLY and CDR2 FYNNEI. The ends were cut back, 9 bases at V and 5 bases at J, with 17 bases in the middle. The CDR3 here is CASPRENEDEQYF. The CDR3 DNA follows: TGTGCCAGTCCCCGGGAGAATGAGGACGAGCAGTACTTC.